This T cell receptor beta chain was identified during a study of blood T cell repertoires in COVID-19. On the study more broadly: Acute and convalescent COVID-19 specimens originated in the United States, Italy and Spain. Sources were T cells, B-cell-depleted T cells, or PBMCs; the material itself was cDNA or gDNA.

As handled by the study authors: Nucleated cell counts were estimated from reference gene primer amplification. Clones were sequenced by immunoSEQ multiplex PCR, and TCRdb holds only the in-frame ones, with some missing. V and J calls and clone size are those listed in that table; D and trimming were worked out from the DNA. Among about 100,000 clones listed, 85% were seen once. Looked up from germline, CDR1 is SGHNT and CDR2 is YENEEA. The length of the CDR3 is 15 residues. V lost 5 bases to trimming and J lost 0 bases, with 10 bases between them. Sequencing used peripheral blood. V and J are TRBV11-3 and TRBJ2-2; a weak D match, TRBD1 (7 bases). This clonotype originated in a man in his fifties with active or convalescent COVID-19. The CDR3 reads CASSPGGTNTGELFF. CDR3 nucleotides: TGTGCCAGCAGCCCAGGGGGGACGAACACCGGGGAGCTGTTTTTT.